The clone carrying this T cell receptor beta chain was counted a few times. Its specificity is not known. No treatment had been given to any patient before thyroid surgery. This sample was included in a study of metastatic and nonmetastatic thyroid tumors. The overall study: Patients with malignant and benign thyroid disease provided blood and tumor or nodule tissue, whose repertoires were compared.

Study-level findings and limits: Significantly higher TCR beta diversity was reportedly seen in malignant thyroid tumors than benign nodules, in blood and tumor.

In the study's own analysis: The study built a papillary thyroid cancer distant-metastasis classifier from CDR3 differences across clinicopathological groups. With MiXCR, TCRdb reprocessed the PCR reads. Clone size and V and J calls follow TCRdb, not the original study. The profile shows 31,000 or so clones, 25% to 30% of them singletons. The CDR3 spans 15 residues. The V segment lost 2 bases and the J segment 0 bases; nucleotides outside the gene matches: 0. Germline V gene data show CDR1 as WNHNN and CDR2 as SYGVQD (reference sequence). This chain uses TRBV10-1 with TRBJ2-7; 11 bases are a match to TRBD1. Sequenced material: blood. This clonotype was obtained from a female donor with papillary thyroid cancer or a benign thyroid nodule (not recorded which). Some clones in this sample may be carry-over from other donors' samples. CDR3 loop: CASSEGQGASYEQYF. CDR3 sequence (DNA): TGCGCCAGCAGTGAGGGACAGGGGGCCTCCTACGAGCAGTACTTC.